Following are 25 T cell receptor beta chains from one sample sequenced in a study of blood T cells in healthy people across ages. The second PCR ran roughly 7 to 12 cycles with a sample-barcoded 5' primer and J-beta primers. One entry per CDR3 protein results from TCRdb running MiXCR on the 5' RACE reads. Of some 1,500,000 distinct CDR3 sequences in the sample, approximately 43% were seen once. Sequencing was performed on blood. The receptor source for this set is a woman under 30 in good health.

A note on this clonotype: The junction departs from germline at one end; a sequencing error may be responsible. The chain couples TRBV12-5 to TRBJ1-1, with 7 bases identical to TRBD1. The germline gives CDR1 LGHNT, CDR2 FRNRAP. The CDR3 sequence is 14 residues long. The CDR3 sequence is CASGLTGMNTEAFF. The CDR3, as DNA: TGTGCCAGTGGTTTGACAGGGATGAACACTGAAGCTTTCTTT.

This clonotype appeared a few times. The chain links TRBV3-1 to TRBJ1-1; D may be TRBD1 (5 bases). V lost 5 bases to trimming and J lost 6 bases, with 19 bases between them. There are 15 residues in the CDR3. Germline lookup yields CDR1 LGHDT and CDR2 YNNKEL (reference sequence). CDR3 in amino acids: CASSSWWQGVPEAFF. CDR3 nucleotides: TGTGCCAGCAGCAGTTGGTGGCAGGGCGTACCTGAAGCTTTCTTT.

The chain carries TRBV9 and TRBJ2-5; 9 nucleotides agree with TRBD2. The CDR3 runs 15 residues. CDR1 is SGDLS, CDR2 YYNGEE, per germline. V shed 2 bases and J 1 base; nucleotides not matched to a gene: 3. CDR3 nucleotides: TGTGCCAGCAGCGTTGCTAGCGGGGTCCAAGAGACCCAGTACTTC. It encodes CASSVASGVQETQYF.

The genes are TRBV5-1 and TRBJ2-3; D might be TRBD2 (5 bases). V shed 0 bases and J shed 4 bases, with 18 bases lying between them. From germline, CDR1 is SGHRS and CDR2 YFSETQ. This CDR3 is built from 17 residues. The CDR3 region is CASSLGELGDFADTQYF. Written as DNA, the CDR3 is TGCGCCAGCAGCTTGGGGGAACTCGGGGATTTCGCAGATACGCAGTATTTT.

The chain employs TRBV29-1 and TRBJ2-1; D is perhaps TRBD1 (6 bases). TRBJ2-7 matches the DNA end more closely, so the J call is doubtful. Germline CDR1 is SQVTM and CDR2 is ANQGSEA. The CDR3 covers 13 residues. CDR3 loop: CNELPHGDNEQYF. The CDR3 region has the DNA TGCAACGAACTTCCGCATGGGGACAATGAGCAGTACTTC.

This clonotype turned up a few times. A clone one base away is much larger, so this may be a read error. The V call is TRBV5-1, the J call TRBJ2-1, with 9 bases aligning to TRBD2. The J segment lost 10 bases and the V segment lost 1 base, leaving 6 bases of the junction unmatched. The CDR3 spans 14 residues. Germline loops: CDR1 SGHRS, CDR2 YFSETQ. The CDR3 region is CASSLSSGTYEQFF. For the CDR3, the DNA is TGCGCCAGCAGCTTGTCTAGCGGGACCTACGAGCAGTTCTTC.

V usage is TRBV10-3 and J usage is TRBJ2-3, with 7 bases lining up with TRBD2. Germline CDR1 ENHRY, CDR2 SYGVKD. The CDR3 sequence is 12 residues long. Germline trimming cut 10 bases from V and 4 bases from J; bases unmatched to any gene: 5. The DNA for the CDR3 is TGTGCCACCCAGCGGGACCCAGATACGCAGTATTTT. The encoded protein is CATQRDPDTQYF.

The chain uses TRBV12-3 or TRBV12-4 and TRBJ1-2; 10 positions match TRBD1. V trimming: 4 bases; J trimming: 2 bases; junction bases outside the gene matches: 7. This CDR3 has 16 residues. The CDR3 is CASSSPGQGRNYGYTF. In DNA form, the CDR3 reads TGTGCCAGCAGTTCCCCGGGACAGGGGAGAAACTATGGCTACACCTTC.

This clonotype has just a few counts. The chain couples TRBV11-2 to TRBJ2-3, with D possibly being TRBD2 (5 bases). Germline CDR1 is SGHAT and CDR2 is FQNNGV. The length of the CDR3 is 15 residues. Trimming cost V 0 bases and J 4 bases, with 11 bases left between them. CDR3 in DNA: TGTGCCAGCAGCTTAGATAGGGCTAGCCCAGATACGCAGTATTTT. Its translation is CASSLDRASPDTQYF.

The chain is built from TRBV20-1 and TRBJ2-5; D not certain. The V and J ends lost 5 bases and 3 bases respectively, with 10 bases between them. Germline V gene sequence: CDR1 DFQATT, CDR2 SNEGSKA (reference sequence). The CDR3 contains 12 residues. The CDR3 DNA reads as TGCAGTGCTTGGGGTCTTAAAGAGACCCAGTACTTC. It specifies CSAWGLKETQYF.

This clonotype was observed a few times. This chain links TRBV28 with TRBJ2-3; D might be TRBD1 or TRBD2, each matching 7 bases. The CDR3 sequence is 17 residues long. Germline values: CDR1 MDHEN, CDR2 SYDVKM. Trimming left V 5 bases short and J 2 bases short, with 20 bases between. Here the CDR3 DNA reads TGTGCCAGCAGTACATCCGGGAGGAAGGGGGCCACAGATACGCAGTATTTT. Translating gives CASSTSGRKGATDTQYF.

This chain joins TRBV12-3 or TRBV12-4 and TRBJ1-3; D remains ambiguous. Trimming cost V 1 base and J 7 bases, with 8 bases left between them. The CDR3 runs to 13 residues. As DNA, the CDR3 is TGTGCCAGCAGTTTAGTGGATATGAACACCATATATTTT. Translated: CASSLVDMNTIYF.

The chain joins TRBV4-3 to TRBJ2-7, with 8 bases lining up with TRBD2. This CDR3 comprises 14 residues. CDR1 is LGHNA and CDR2 is YSLEER in the germline V gene. Trimming cost V 4 bases and J 3 bases; bases outside gene matches: 5. The CDR3 nucleotides are TGCGCCAGCAGCCCCTTAGCGGGGAACTACGAGCAGTACTTC. Translating it yields CASSPLAGNYEQYF.

In its sample, this clonotype was seen a few times. This chain links TRBV20-1 with TRBJ2-4; no clear D gene. CDR3 length equals 18 residues. Trimming removed 0 bases from V and 0 bases from J, with 18 bases in between. The germline V gene encodes CDR1 DFQATT and CDR2 SNEGSKA (reference sequence). CDR3 protein: CSAREPPGPIGAKNIQYF. The CDR3 nucleotides read TGCAGTGCTAGAGAGCCCCCCGGCCCCATCGGAGCCAAAAACATTCAGTACTTC.

The J gene is TRBJ1-5, the V gene TRBV6-1; 9 bases map to TRBD1. CDR3 length: 15 amino acids. Germline V CDR1 and CDR2: MNHNS, SASEGT. Germline trimming cut 10 bases from V and 1 base from J; bases unmatched to any gene: 8. The CDR3 nucleotides are TGTGCCACTAGGGACAGGGAAGGAAGCAATCAGCCCCAGCATTTT. Protein sequence: CATRDREGSNQPQHF.

This clonotype was observed a handful of times. The chain joins TRBV27 to TRBJ1-2, with a tentative D call TRBD1 (5 bases). The germline V and J ends were trimmed by 3 bases and 5 bases, with 10 bases remaining between them. The CDR3 runs to 13 residues. Per germline, CDR1 MNHEY and CDR2 SMNVEV (reference sequence). In DNA, the CDR3 is TGTGCCAGCAGTTTGGGGGTTTTATATGGCTACACCTTC. It translates to CASSLGVLYGYTF.

This clonotype was seen a few times. The gene calls are TRBV6-2 or TRBV6-3 and TRBJ2-1, with TRBD1 matching over 12 bases. After removal of 4 bases from V and 7 bases from J, the junction contained 8 bases not matched to a gene. The CDR3 is 16 residues long. Germline V gene sequence: CDR1 MNHEY, CDR2 SVGEGT. For the CDR3, the DNA is TGTGCCAGCAGTTCCTTGGGGACAGGGGGCTTGAATGAGCAGTTCTTC. Translating it yields CASSSLGTGGLNEQFF.

This chain links TRBV20-1 with TRBJ2-5; D ambiguous. Germline V gene lookup returns CDR1 DFQATT and CDR2 SNEGSKA (reference sequence). This CDR3 is built from 15 residues. Trimming shortened V by 4 bases and J by 2 bases, and 17 bases separated the two germline ends. The CDR3 DNA reads TGCAGTGCTATCCGCCCGGGCAGTGGGCAAGAGACCCAGTACTTC. Its protein product is CSAIRPGSGQETQYF.

This clonotype occurred a few times. The rearrangement links TRBV14 to TRBJ1-2; the D is unclear. V was pared by 1 base and J by 5 bases, with 11 bases between. This CDR3 has 14 residues. Germline assignment: CDR1 SGHDN and CDR2 FVKESK. The CDR3 spells CASSQGVFGYGYTF. The CDR3 coding sequence is TGTGCCAGCAGCCAAGGAGTGTTTGGGTATGGCTACACCTTC.

This clonotype came up a few times. V is TRBV6-2 or TRBV6-3 and J is TRBJ2-1; possibly TRBD1 or TRBD2 for D (5 bases each). Germline CDR1 is MNHEY and CDR2 is SVGEGT. The CDR3 has 19 residues. V shed 3 bases and J shed 1 base, with 22 bases lying between them. CDR3 sequence: CASSYGTVKVTRSYNEQFF. The CDR3 DNA follows: TGTGCCAGCAGTTATGGGACGGTGAAGGTAACCCGTTCCTACAATGAGCAGTTCTTC.

This clonotype has just a few counts. CDR3 region: CARTLGGNGTDTQYF. CDR3 sequence (DNA): TGCGCCAGAACTTTAGGGGGGAACGGCACAGATACGCAGTATTTT. The rearrangement joins TRBV4-3 to TRBJ2-3; D may be TRBD1 or TRBD2 (6 bases each). The CDR3 loop spans 15 amino acids. With 9 bases removed from V and 1 base from J, the gap between germline ends came to 17 bases. Germline assignment: CDR1 LGHNA and CDR2 YSLEER.

This clonotype was seen many times. This chain uses TRBV29-1 with TRBJ2-1; D call uncertain. Germline lookup yields CDR1 SQVTM and CDR2 ANQGSEA. CDR3 length: 11 residues. V was pared by 2 bases and J by 4 bases, with 3 bases between. Here the CDR3 reads CSVERYNEQFF. The CDR3 region has the DNA TGCAGCGTTGAACGGTACAATGAGCAGTTCTTC.

This clonotype was seen once. This chain links TRBV30 with TRBJ1-2, with a weak D call TRBD1 (5 bases). Germline lookup yields CDR1 GTSNPN and CDR2 SVGIG (reference sequence). Trimming pared 7 bases from V and 5 bases from J, leaving 17 bases between. The length of the CDR3 is 13 residues. This CDR3 is CAFREPAGYGYTF. The DNA for the CDR3 is TGTGCCTTCAGGGAACCAGCAGGGTATGGCTACACCTTC.

At least ten counts were recorded for this clonotype. This chain's CDR3 is CASSLNRDTEAFF. CDR3 sequence (DNA): TGTGCCAGCAGTTTGAACAGAGACACTGAAGCTTTCTTT. This chain connects TRBV7-3 to TRBJ1-1; D not certain. Germline CDR1 SGHTA, CDR2 FQGTGA. This CDR3 region has 13 residues. V was shortened by 6 bases and J by 3 bases, with 11 bases between the two germline ends. Drawing the rest from reference TRBV7-3 and TRBJ1-1, the complete variable domain is GAGVSQTPSNKVTEKGKYVELRCDPISGHTALYWYRQSLGQGPEFLIYFQGTGAADDSGLPNDRFFAVRPEGSVSTLKIQRTERGDSAVYLCASSLNRDTEAFFGQGTRLTVV.

The chain is built from TRBV7-9 and TRBJ2-3; D is undetermined. Germline lookup yields CDR1 SEHNR and CDR2 FQNEAQ (reference sequence). Between the trimmed V and J ends, which lost 5 bases and 1 base, there was a span of 16 bases. This CDR3 has 16 residues. Here the CDR3 DNA reads TGTGCCAGCAGCCCCCGGACCCTTTCTGGCACAGATACGCAGTATTTT. This codes for CASSPRTLSGTDTQYF.